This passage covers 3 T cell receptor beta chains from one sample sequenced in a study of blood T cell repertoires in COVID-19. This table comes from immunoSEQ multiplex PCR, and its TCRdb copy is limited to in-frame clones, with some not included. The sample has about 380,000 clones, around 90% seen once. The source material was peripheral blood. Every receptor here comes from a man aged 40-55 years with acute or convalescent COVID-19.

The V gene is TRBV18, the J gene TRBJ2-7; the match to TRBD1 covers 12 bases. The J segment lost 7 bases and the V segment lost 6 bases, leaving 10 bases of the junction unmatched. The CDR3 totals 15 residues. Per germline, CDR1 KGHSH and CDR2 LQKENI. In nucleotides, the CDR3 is TGTGCCAGCTCCCCCAGGGGGACAGGGGGCACTGAGCAGTACTTC. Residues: CASSPRGTGGTEQYF.

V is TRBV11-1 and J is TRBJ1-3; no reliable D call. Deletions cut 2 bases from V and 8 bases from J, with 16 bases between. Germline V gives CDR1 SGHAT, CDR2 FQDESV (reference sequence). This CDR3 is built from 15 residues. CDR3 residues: CASSLSSGMADTIYF. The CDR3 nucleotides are TGTGCCAGCAGCTTATCGTCGGGGATGGCGGACACCATATATTTT.

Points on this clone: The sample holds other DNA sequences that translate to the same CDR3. CDR3 region: CASSSGTGAYEQYF. The DNA for the CDR3 is TGTGCCAGCAGCTCAGGGACAGGCGCCTACGAGCAGTACTTC. The J gene is TRBJ2-7, the V gene TRBV7-9; 8 bases map to TRBD1. CDR3 size: 14 residues. Germline CDR1 and CDR2: SEHNR and FQNEAQ (reference sequence). J lost 2 bases, V lost 4 bases, and 4 bases had no gene match. The whole variable domain, remainder taken from reference TRBV7-9 and TRBJ2-7, is DTGVSQNPRHKITKRGQNVTFRCDPISEHNRLYWYRQTLGQGPEFLTYFQNEAQLEKSRLLSDRFSAERPKGSFSTLEIQRTEQGDSAMYLCASSSGTGAYEQYFGPGTRLTVT.